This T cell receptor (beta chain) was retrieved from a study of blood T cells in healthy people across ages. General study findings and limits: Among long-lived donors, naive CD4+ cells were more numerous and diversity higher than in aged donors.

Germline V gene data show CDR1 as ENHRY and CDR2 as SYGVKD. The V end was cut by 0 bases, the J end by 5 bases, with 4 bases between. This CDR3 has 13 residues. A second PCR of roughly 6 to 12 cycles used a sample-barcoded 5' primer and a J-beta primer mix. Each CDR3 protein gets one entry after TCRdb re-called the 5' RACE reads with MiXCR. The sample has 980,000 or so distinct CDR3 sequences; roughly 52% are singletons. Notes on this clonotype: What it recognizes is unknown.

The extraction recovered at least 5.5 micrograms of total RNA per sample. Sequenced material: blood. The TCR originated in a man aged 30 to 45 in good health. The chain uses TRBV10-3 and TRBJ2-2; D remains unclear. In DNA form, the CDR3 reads TGTGCCATCAGTGAGTCAAGGACCGGGGAGCTGTTTTTT. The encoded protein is CAISESRTGELFF.